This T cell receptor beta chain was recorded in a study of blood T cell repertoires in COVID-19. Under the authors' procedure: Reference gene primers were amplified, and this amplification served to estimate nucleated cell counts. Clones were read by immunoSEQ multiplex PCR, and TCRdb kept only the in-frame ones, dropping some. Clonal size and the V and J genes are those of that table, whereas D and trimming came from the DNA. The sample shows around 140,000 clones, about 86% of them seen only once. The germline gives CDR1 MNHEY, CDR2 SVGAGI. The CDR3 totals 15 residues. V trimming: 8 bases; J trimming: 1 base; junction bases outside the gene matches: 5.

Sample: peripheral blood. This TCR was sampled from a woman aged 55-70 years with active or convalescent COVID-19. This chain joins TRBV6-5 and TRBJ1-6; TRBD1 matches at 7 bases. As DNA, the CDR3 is TGTGCCAGCGGACTACAGGGGTCCTATAATTCACCCCTCCACTTT. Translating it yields CASGLQGSYNSPLHF.